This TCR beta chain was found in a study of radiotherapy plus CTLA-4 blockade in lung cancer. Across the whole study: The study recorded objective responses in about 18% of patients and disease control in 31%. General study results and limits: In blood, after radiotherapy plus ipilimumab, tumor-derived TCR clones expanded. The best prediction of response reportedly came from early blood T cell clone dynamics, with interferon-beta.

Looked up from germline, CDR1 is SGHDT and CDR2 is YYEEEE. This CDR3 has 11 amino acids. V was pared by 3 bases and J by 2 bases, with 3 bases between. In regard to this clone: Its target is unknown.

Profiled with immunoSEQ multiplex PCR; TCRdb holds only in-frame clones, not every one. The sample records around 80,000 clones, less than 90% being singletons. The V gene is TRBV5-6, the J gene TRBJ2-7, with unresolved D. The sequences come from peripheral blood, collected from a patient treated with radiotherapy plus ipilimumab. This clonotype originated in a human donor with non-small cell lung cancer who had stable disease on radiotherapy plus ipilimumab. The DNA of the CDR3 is TGTGCCAGCAGCTCCGCCTACGAGCAGTACTTC. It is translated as CASSSAYEQYF.